Below, one T cell receptor beta chain is given with its context. Its antigen is unknown. This record belongs to a study of shared clonotypes between healthy human individuals. The study, taken as a whole, reports: Shared across several donors were around 4.7% of the naive CD4 clonotypes. Clonotype sharing levels among donors were expected to vary with sequencing depth.

Naive CD8 cells, CD45RO-negative and positively selected for CCR7, excluded terminally differentiated effector memory CD45RA+ cells. Within Nashville, Tennessee resided all donors, each a Caucasian adult. TCRdb's copy holds only in-frame clones and misses some; the assay was immunoSEQ multiplex PCR. The table lists fewer than 1 million clones, 90% to 98% of them singletons. The germline CDR1 and CDR2 sequences are SGHNT and YENEEA. Trimming at V came to 5 bases and at J to 6 bases, leaving 13 bases not matched to a gene. The CDR3 is made up of 17 amino acids. The J gene is TRBJ2-2, the V gene TRBV11-3, with 9 bases identical to TRBD1. The specimen was naive CD8+ T cells sorted from blood. The TCR sequence derives from a young man in good health. The CDR3 coding sequence is TGTGCCAGCAGCAAGCACAGGGGGCTGTTCTCTTCCGGGGAGCTGTTTTTT. Protein product: CASSKHRGLFSSGELFF. Using reference TRBV11-3 and TRBJ2-2 for the parts outside the CDR3, the full variable domain is EAGVVQSPRYKIIEKKQPVAFWCNPISGHNTLYWYLQNLGQGPELLIRYENEEAVDDSQLPKDRFSAERLKGVDSTLKIQPAELGDSAVYLCASSKHRGLFSSGELFFGEGSRLTVL.